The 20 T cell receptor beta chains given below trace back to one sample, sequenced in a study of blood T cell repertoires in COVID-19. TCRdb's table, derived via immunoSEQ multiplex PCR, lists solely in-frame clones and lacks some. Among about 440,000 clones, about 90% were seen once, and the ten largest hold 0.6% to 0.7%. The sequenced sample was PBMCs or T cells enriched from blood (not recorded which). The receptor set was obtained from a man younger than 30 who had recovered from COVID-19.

CDR3: CASSLDLAGNTDTQYF. CDR3 coding DNA: TGCGCCAGCAGCTTGGACCTAGCGGGTAACACAGATACGCAGTATTTT. The chain recombines TRBV5-1 with TRBJ2-3, with 8 bases lining up with TRBD2. Trimming cost V 0 bases and J 2 bases; bases outside gene matches: 5. CDR1 and CDR2 (germline): SGHRS, YFSETQ. The CDR3 totals 16 residues. Looking up the rest from reference TRBV5-1 and TRBJ2-3 gives the full variable domain: KAGVTQTPRYLIKTRGQQVTLSCSPISGHRSVSWYQQTPGQGLQFLFEYFSETQRNKGNFPGRFSGRQFSNSRSEMNVSTLELGDSALYLCASSLDLAGNTDTQYFGPGTRLTVL.

The CDR3 nucleotides are TGCGCCAGCAGCCAATACGGTACAGGGGCCAACAATGAGCAGTTCTTC. It is translated as CASSQYGTGANNEQFF. This sequence joins TRBV4-1 and TRBJ2-1; TRBD1 matches 7 bases. J was trimmed by 5 bases and V by 2 bases; bases with no gene match: 9. This CDR3 is 16 amino acids long. Germline loops: CDR1 MGHRA, CDR2 YSYEKL.

The CDR3 DNA reads TGTGCCAGCAGTGAAACGGAGAGTAATTCACCCCTCCACTTT. As protein: CASSETESNSPLHF. The J gene is TRBJ1-6, the V gene TRBV2; D is unresolved. This CDR3 spans 14 amino acids. Trimming left V 2 bases short and J 6 bases short, with 8 bases between. From germline, CDR1 is SNHLY and CDR2 FYNNEI. Combining the CDR3 with reference TRBV2 and TRBJ1-6 gives the whole variable domain EPEVTQTPSHQVTQMGQEVILRCVPISNHLYFYWYRQILGQKVEFLVSFYNNEISEKSEIFDDQFSVERPDGSNFTLKIRSTKLEDSAMYFCASSETESNSPLHFGNGTRLTVT.

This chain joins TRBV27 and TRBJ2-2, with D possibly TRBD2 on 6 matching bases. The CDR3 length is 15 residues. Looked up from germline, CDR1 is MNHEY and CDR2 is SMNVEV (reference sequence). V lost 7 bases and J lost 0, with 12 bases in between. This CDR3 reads CASNRGGPNTGELFF. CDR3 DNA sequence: TGTGCCAGCAATCGGGGAGGCCCGAACACCGGGGAGCTGTTTTTT.

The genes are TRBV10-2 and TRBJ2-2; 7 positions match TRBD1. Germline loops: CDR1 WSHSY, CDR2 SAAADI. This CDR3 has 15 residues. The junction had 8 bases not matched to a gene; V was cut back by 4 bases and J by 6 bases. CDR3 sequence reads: CASSAAKGAAGELFF. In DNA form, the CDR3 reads TGCGCCAGCAGTGCAGCCAAGGGGGCGGCCGGGGAGCTGTTTTTT.

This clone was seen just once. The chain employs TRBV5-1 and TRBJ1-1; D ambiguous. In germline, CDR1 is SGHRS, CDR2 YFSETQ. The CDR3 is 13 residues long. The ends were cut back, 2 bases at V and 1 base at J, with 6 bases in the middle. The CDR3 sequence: CASSFNRNTEAFF. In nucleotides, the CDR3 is TGCGCCAGCAGCTTTAACAGGAACACTGAAGCTTTCTTT.

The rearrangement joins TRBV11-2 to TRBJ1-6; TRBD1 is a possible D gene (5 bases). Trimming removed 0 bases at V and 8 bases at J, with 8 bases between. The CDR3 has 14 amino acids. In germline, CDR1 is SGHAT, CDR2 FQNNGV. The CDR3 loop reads CASSLDLGHSPLHF. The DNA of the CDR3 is TGTGCCAGCAGCTTAGATTTGGGGCATTCACCCCTCCACTTT.

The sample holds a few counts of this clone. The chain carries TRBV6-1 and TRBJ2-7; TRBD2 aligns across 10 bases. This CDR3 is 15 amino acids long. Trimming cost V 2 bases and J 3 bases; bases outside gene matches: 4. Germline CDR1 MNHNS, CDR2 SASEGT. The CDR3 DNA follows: TGTGCCAGCAGTGAAAAAGCTAGCGGGAGCTACGAGCAGTACTTC. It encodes CASSEKASGSYEQYF.

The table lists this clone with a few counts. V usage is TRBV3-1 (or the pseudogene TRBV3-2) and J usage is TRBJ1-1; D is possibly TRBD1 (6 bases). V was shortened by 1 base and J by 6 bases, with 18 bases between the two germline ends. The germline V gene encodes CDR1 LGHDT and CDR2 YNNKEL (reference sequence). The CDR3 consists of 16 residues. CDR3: CASSQAIPQGRSEAFF. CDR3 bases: TGTGCCAGCAGCCAAGCGATTCCTCAGGGGCGGTCTGAAGCTTTCTTT.

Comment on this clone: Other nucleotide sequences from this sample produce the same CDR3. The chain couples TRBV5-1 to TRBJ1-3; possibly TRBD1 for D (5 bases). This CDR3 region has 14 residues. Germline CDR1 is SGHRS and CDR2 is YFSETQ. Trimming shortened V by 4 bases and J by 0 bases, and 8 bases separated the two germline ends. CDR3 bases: TGCGCCAGCAGCCTTCAGGGCTCTGGAAACACCATATATTTT. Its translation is CASSLQGSGNTIYF.

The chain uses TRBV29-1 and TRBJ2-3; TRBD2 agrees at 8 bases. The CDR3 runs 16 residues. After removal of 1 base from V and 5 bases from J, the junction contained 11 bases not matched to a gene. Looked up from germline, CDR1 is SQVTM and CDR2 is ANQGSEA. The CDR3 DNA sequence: TGCAGCGTTGAAGGTCCAAGCGGGGGCACCGGAGATACGCAGTATTTT. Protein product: CSVEGPSGGTGDTQYF.

DNA of the CDR3: TGTGCCATCAGTGAGTCGGGGCTAGCGGGAGCCTGGAGCACAGATACGCAGTATTTT. The encoded protein is CAISESGLAGAWSTDTQYF. This chain uses TRBV10-3 with TRBJ2-3, with 10 bases identical to TRBD2. The CDR3 length is 19 residues. Germline V gene sequence: CDR1 ENHRY, CDR2 SYGVKD. V lost 0 bases, J lost 0 bases, and 9 bases stayed unmatched.

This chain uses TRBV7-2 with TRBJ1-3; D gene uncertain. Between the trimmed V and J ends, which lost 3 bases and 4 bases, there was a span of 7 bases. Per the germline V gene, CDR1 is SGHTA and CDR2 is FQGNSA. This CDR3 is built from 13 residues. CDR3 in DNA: TGTGCCAGCAGCTTTGCCAGAGGAAACACCATATATTTT. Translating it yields CASSFARGNTIYF.

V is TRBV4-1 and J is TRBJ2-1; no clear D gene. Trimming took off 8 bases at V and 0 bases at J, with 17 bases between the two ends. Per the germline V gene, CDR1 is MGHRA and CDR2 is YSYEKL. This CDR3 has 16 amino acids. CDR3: CASCQYPISSYNEQFF. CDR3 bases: TGCGCCAGCTGTCAATACCCCATCAGCTCCTACAATGAGCAGTTCTTC.

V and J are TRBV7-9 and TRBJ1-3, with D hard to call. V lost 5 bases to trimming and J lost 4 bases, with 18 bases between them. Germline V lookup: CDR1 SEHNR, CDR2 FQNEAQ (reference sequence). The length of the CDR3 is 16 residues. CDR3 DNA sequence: TGTGCCAGCAGCGGTGGCCTGTCCCTTTCAGGAAACACCATATATTTT. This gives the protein CASSGGLSLSGNTIYF.

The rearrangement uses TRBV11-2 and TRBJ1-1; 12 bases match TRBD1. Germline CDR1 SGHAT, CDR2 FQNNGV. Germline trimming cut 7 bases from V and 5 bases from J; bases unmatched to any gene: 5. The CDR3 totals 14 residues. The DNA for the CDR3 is TGTGCCAGCACCGCGGGACAGGGGGCTACTGAAGCTTTCTTT. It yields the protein CASTAGQGATEAFF.

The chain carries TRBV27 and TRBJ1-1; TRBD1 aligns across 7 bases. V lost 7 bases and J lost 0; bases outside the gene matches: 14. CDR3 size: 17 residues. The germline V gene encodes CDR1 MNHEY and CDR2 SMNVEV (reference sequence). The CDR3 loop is CASTRTGTATMNTEAFF. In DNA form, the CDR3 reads TGTGCCAGCACCCGAACCGGGACAGCTACTATGAACACTGAAGCTTTCTTT.

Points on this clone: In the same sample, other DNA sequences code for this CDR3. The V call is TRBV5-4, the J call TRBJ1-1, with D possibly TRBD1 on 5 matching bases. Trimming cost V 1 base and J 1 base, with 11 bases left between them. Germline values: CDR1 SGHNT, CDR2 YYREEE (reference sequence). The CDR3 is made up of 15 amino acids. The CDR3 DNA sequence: TGTGCCAGCAGCTTGCGTGACAGACGGAACACTGAAGCTTTCTTT. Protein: CASSLRDRRNTEAFF.

The CDR3 is CASSRDRGNQPQHF. Written as DNA, the CDR3 is TGTGCCAGCAGCAGGGACAGGGGCAATCAGCCCCAGCATTTT. The chain has TRBV9 and TRBJ1-5; 9 bases line up with TRBD1. CDR3 length equals 14 residues. The J segment lost 2 bases and the V segment lost 4 bases, leaving 1 base of the junction unmatched. Germline values: CDR1 SGDLS, CDR2 YYNGEE.

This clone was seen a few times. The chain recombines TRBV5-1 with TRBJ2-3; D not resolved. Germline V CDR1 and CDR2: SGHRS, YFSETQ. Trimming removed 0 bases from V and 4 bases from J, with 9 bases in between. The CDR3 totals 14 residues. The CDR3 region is CASSLGGEADTQYF. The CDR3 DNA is TGCGCCAGCAGCTTGGGAGGAGAGGCAGATACGCAGTATTTT.